Presented here are 26 T cell receptor beta chains from one specimen sequenced in a study of blood T cell repertoires in COVID-19. The method was immunoSEQ multiplex PCR; TCRdb's version includes in-frame clones alone and lacks a portion of them. The repertoire holds roughly 170,000 clones, with roughly 70% as singletons. Sequenced sample: peripheral blood. Receptors originate from a woman older than 75 with acute or convalescent COVID-19.

The CDR3 loop is CASTLEAIRGRSFF. CDR3 in DNA: TGTGCCAGCACCCTCGAGGCCATCAGGGGGCGGTCTTTCTTT. This chain connects TRBV28 to TRBJ1-1, with TRBD1 matching 8 bases. Germline V CDR1 and CDR2: MDHEN, SYDVKM. CDR3 size: 14 residues. With 7 bases clipped from V and 12 bases from J, the junction kept 16 bases outside the gene matches. Together with reference TRBV28 and TRBJ1-1, the CDR3 gives the full variable domain: DVKVTQSSRYLVKRTGEKVFLECVQDMDHENMFWYRQDPGLGLRLIYFSYDVKMKEKGDIPEGYSVSREKKERFSLILESASTNQTSMYLCASTLEAIRGRSFFGQGTRLTVV.

The rearrangement joins TRBV12-3 or TRBV12-4 to TRBJ2-1; unclear D gene. This CDR3 has 10 amino acids. Between the trimmed V and J ends, which lost 8 bases and 8 bases, there was a span of 7 bases. CDR3 nucleotide sequence: TGTGCCAGCCGACTTTATGAGCAGTTCTTC. Its translation is CASRLYEQFF.

This chain joins TRBV6-2 or TRBV6-3 and TRBJ1-2, with TRBD1 as a possible D gene (5 bases). The CDR3 has 13 amino acids. V dropped 0 bases and J dropped 7 bases, with 9 bases sitting between them. Germline CDR1 is MNHEY and CDR2 is SVGEGT. The CDR3 DNA reads as TGTGCCAGCAGTTACTCTCAGGGCCGTGGCTACACCTTC. It translates to CASSYSQGRGYTF.

The chain joins TRBV5-1 to TRBJ2-5; a weak D match, TRBD1 (6 bases). Trimming took off 4 bases at V and 7 bases at J, with 11 bases between the two ends. Germline V gene data show CDR1 as SGHRS and CDR2 as YFSETQ. The CDR3 runs 12 residues. The CDR3 coding sequence is TGCGCCAGCAGCGCAGGGGCGGGGACCCAGTACTTC. Translation: CASSAGAGTQYF.

In this sample, this clone turned up a few times. V is TRBV7-2 and J is TRBJ2-1; TRBD1 might be the D (6 bases). Germline-derived CDR1 and CDR2 are SGHTA and FQGNSA. The CDR3 is 13 residues long. Trimming took off 5 bases at V and 5 bases at J, with 10 bases between the two ends. CDR3 in amino acids: CASSPGQNNEQFF. The DNA of the CDR3 is TGTGCCAGCAGCCCAGGACAGAACAATGAGCAGTTCTTC.

This clone was recorded once. The rearrangement uses TRBV7-2 and TRBJ2-3, with TRBD1 matching 7 bases. V trimming: 3 bases; J trimming: 2 bases; junction bases outside the gene matches: 8. CDR1 and CDR2 (germline): SGHTA, FQGNSA. This CDR3 is built from 16 residues. The CDR3 loop is CASSLGTVGNTDTQYF. Here the CDR3 DNA reads TGTGCCAGCAGCTTGGGGACAGTAGGGAACACAGATACGCAGTATTTT.

The chain is built from TRBV18 and TRBJ1-4; D not certain. In germline, CDR1 is KGHSH, CDR2 LQKENI. V was trimmed by 2 bases and J by 6 bases, leaving 16 bases between them. The CDR3 covers 16 residues. In DNA form, the CDR3 reads TGTGCCAGCTCACCAAGGATTCACCGGGGTGATGAAAAACTGTTTTTT. This sequence encodes CASSPRIHRGDEKLFF.

This chain uses TRBV27 with TRBJ2-1; 11 bases are shared with TRBD2. Trimming took 2 bases from V and 8 from J; bases not matched to a gene: 11. Germline V gives CDR1 MNHEY, CDR2 SMNVEV (reference sequence). The CDR3 sequence is 17 residues long. For the CDR3, the DNA is TGTGCCAGCAGTTTAAATAGCGGGAGGGCCGGATTAGATGAGCAGTTCTTC. This encodes CASSLNSGRAGLDEQFF.

The chain uses TRBV4-3 and TRBJ1-6; D possibly corresponds to TRBD1 (6 bases). The CDR3 is 14 residues long. V lost 7 bases and J 13 bases, leaving 20 bases between the germline ends. The V gene's germline CDR1 is LGHNA and CDR2 YSLEER. The DNA for the CDR3 is TGCGCCAGCAACCGAAACAGGGAAATCGGGCCCCTCCACTTT. Encoded protein: CASNRNREIGPLHF.

The chain employs TRBV2 and TRBJ2-3; TRBD1 aligns across 8 bases. CDR3 length equals 17 residues. J gave up 4 bases and V 5 bases, and 14 bases lay outside the gene matches. Germline assignment: CDR1 SNHLY and CDR2 FYNNEI. CDR3 coding DNA: TGTGCCAGCAGTCGGCCCCGCCTGACAGGGGAGGCAGATACGCAGTATTTT. It encodes CASSRPRLTGEADTQYF.

For the CDR3, the DNA is TGTGCCAGTACTCGCGAGGGATCGCTTAATGAAAAACTGTTTTTT. Protein product: CASTREGSLNEKLFF. V is TRBV19 and J is TRBJ1-4, with unresolved D. The CDR3 runs to 15 residues. V was trimmed by 7 bases and J by 4 bases, leaving 16 bases between them. Germline CDR1 reads LNHDA; CDR2 reads SQIVND (reference sequence).

The J gene is TRBJ2-7, the V gene TRBV7-9; TRBD1 aligns across 9 bases. This CDR3 is 13 amino acids long. Germline trimming cut 5 bases from V and 5 bases from J; bases unmatched to any gene: 4. CDR1 is SEHNR, CDR2 FQNEAQ, per germline (reference sequence). The CDR3 DNA follows: TGTGCCAGCAGCCTCGGACAGGGGAACGAGCAGTACTTC. This gives the protein CASSLGQGNEQYF. Full variable domain (missing parts from reference TRBV7-9 and TRBJ2-7): DTGVSQNPRHKITKRGQNVTFRCDPISEHNRLYWYRQTLGQGPEFLTYFQNEAQLEKSRLLSDRFSAERPKGSFSTLEIQRTEQGDSAMYLCASSLGQGNEQYFGPGTRLTVT.

The V gene is TRBV9, the J gene TRBJ1-2; TRBD1 might be the D (6 bases). Per the germline V gene, CDR1 is SGDLS and CDR2 is YYNGEE. This CDR3 is 14 amino acids long. The V gene lost 4 bases and the J gene lost 10 bases, with 20 bases spanning the gap. CDR3 sequence reads: CASSPRQVSFHYTF. As DNA, the CDR3 is TGTGCCAGCAGCCCAAGACAGGTCTCATTCCACTACACCTTC.

The chain is built from TRBV12-3 or TRBV12-4 and TRBJ1-2, with a possible D match to TRBD1 (5 bases). Trimming took 2 bases from V and 4 from J, leaving 8 bases between them. This CDR3 is 13 amino acids long. Here the CDR3 reads CASSLHGGYGYTF. The CDR3 nucleotides are TGTGCCAGCAGTTTACACGGGGGCTATGGCTACACCTTC.

The chain links TRBV5-1 to TRBJ2-7; TRBD2 matches at 10 bases. Germline V gene lookup returns CDR1 SGHRS and CDR2 YFSETQ. J was trimmed by 5 bases and V by 0 bases; bases with no gene match: 11. The CDR3 spans 17 residues. The CDR3 DNA sequence: TGCGCCAGCAGCTTGGTTATGGCTAGCGGGAGAGGCCACGAGCAGTACTTC. It codes for CASSLVMASGRGHEQYF.

This chain connects TRBV28 to TRBJ1-1; no definite D call. The CDR3 consists of 12 residues. Trimming removed 4 bases at V and 6 bases at J, with 9 bases between. Germline-derived CDR1 and CDR2 are MDHEN and SYDVKM. The CDR3 nucleotides read TGTGCCAGCAGTTCAATGAGGTCTGAAGCTTTCTTT. Amino acid sequence: CASSSMRSEAFF.

This clone has more than one count but fewer than ten. This chain joins TRBV24-1 and TRBJ1-2; tentatively, D is TRBD1 (5 bases). Germline CDR1 is KGHDR and CDR2 is SFDVKD. Trimming left V 4 bases short and J 3 bases short, with 14 bases between. The CDR3 is 15 residues long. The CDR3, as DNA: TGTGCCACCAGTGACCCACGACAGAACCACTATGGCTACACCTTC. The encoded protein is CATSDPRQNHYGYTF.

This clone appeared a few times. V gene TRBV12-3 or TRBV12-4 combines with J gene TRBJ1-5; TRBD1 might be the D (6 bases). This CDR3 is 13 amino acids long. Trimming pared 6 bases from V and 6 bases from J, leaving 12 bases between. This chain's CDR3 is CASSPQGSQPQHF. The DNA of the CDR3 is TGTGCCAGCAGCCCACAGGGTTCTCAGCCCCAGCATTTT.

The rearrangement uses TRBV27 and TRBJ2-7; tentatively, D is TRBD1 (5 bases). Trimming took 6 bases from V and 2 from J, leaving 14 bases between them. Germline CDR1 and CDR2: MNHEY and SMNVEV (reference sequence). The CDR3 loop spans 14 amino acids. The DNA of the CDR3 is TGTGCCAGCAGATGGGGCGGAGCCACCTACGAGCAGTACTTC. Translation gives CASRWGGATYEQYF.

This clone was observed once. The chain joins TRBV3-1 (or the pseudogene TRBV3-2) to TRBJ2-3; 8 bases align to TRBD2. V lost 7 bases to trimming and J lost 1 base; unmatched junction nucleotides: 7. The germline gives CDR1 LGHDT, CDR2 YNNKEL (reference sequence). The CDR3 covers 15 residues. CDR3 loop: CASTRRGAGTDTQYF. The CDR3 DNA reads as TGTGCCAGCACTAGGCGGGGGGCTGGCACAGATACGCAGTATTTT.

The chain has TRBV5-1 and TRBJ1-1; D is uncertain. The CDR3 has 14 residues. Germline-derived CDR1 and CDR2 are SGHRS and YFSETQ. V was shortened by 0 bases and J by 7 bases, with 13 bases between the two germline ends. This chain's CDR3 is CASSLVGGYLEAFF. CDR3 bases: TGCGCCAGCAGCTTGGTCGGAGGATACCTTGAAGCTTTCTTT.

This clone was seen a few times. V and J are TRBV5-6 and TRBJ2-3; TRBD1 agrees at 7 bases. The CDR3 runs to 15 residues. J was trimmed by 2 bases and V by 1 base; bases with no gene match: 4. CDR1 and CDR2 (germline): SGHDT, YYEEEE. DNA for the CDR3: TGTGCCAGCAGCTTGTCAGGGGGAGACACAGATACGCAGTATTTT. Translation gives CASSLSGGDTDTQYF. The full variable domain, its missing parts supplied by reference TRBV5-6 and TRBJ2-3, is DAGVTQSPTHLIKTRGQQVTLRCSPKSGHDTVSWYQQALGQGPQFIFQYYEEEERQRGNFPDRFSGHQFPNYSSELNVNALLLGDSALYLCASSLSGGDTDTQYFGPGTRLTVL.

The V and J genes are TRBV6-5 and TRBJ2-3; TRBD2 agrees at 7 bases. CDR3 length equals 15 residues. The V gene's germline CDR1 is MNHEY and CDR2 SVGAGI. The V segment lost 7 bases and the J segment 2 bases; nucleotides outside the gene matches: 9. The CDR3 coding sequence is TGTGCCAGCACCCCGGCGGGAGTGAACACAGATACGCAGTATTTT. The encoded protein is CASTPAGVNTDTQYF.

V and J are TRBV5-1 and TRBJ2-1, with 12 bases aligning to TRBD2. Germline-derived CDR1 and CDR2 are SGHRS and YFSETQ. The CDR3 extends over 17 amino acids. The V and J ends lost 0 bases and 4 bases, in that order; junction bases with no gene match: 5. This chain's CDR3 is CASSLGLAGGIYNEQFF. For the CDR3, the DNA is TGCGCCAGCAGCTTGGGGCTAGCGGGAGGGATATACAATGAGCAGTTCTTC.

This chain connects TRBV3-1 (or the pseudogene TRBV3-2) to TRBJ2-7, with 8 bases matching TRBD1. CDR1 LGHDT and CDR2 YNNKEL come from the germline V gene (reference sequence). V lost 4 bases, J lost 2 bases, and 7 bases stayed unmatched. CDR3 length: 15 residues. The CDR3 nucleotides read TGTGCCAGCAGCCCTTGGACAGGGAGGACCTACGAGCAGTACTTC. Its translation: CASSPWTGRTYEQYF.

The chain carries TRBV11-3 and TRBJ2-7, with D maybe TRBD2 (5 bases). Germline CDR1 and CDR2: SGHNT and YENEEA. CDR3 length: 13 amino acids. Trimming left V 5 bases short and J 6 bases short, with 14 bases between. CDR3 coding DNA: TGTGCCAGCAGCCCTGACCCCGCGGGCGAGCAGTACTTC. Translated: CASSPDPAGEQYF.